Below are 17 T cell receptor beta chains sequenced from a single sample in a study of T cell repertoires in ileal Crohn's disease. Libraries were prepared by immunoSEQ multiplex PCR; TCRdb keeps only in-frame clonotypes and omits some of them. The sample includes 3,000 to 4,000 clones, 80% to 90% seen only once; the top ten take about 7.3%. The sequencing sample was made of ileal tissue. These receptors originate from an adult with Crohn's disease.

CDR3 loop: CASSLERSGYTF. In DNA, the CDR3 is TGCGCCAGCAGCTTGGAGAGGAGTGGCTACACCTTC. The V gene is TRBV5-1, the J gene TRBJ1-2; D gene unclear. V shed 0 bases and J shed 7 bases, with 7 bases lying between them. The CDR3 has 12 residues. The germline V gene has CDR1 SGHRS and CDR2 YFSETQ.

The chain links TRBV23-1 to TRBJ2-7; 9 positions match TRBD1. TRBV23-1 is an open reading frame whose function is uncertain. J was trimmed by 2 bases and V by 5 bases; bases with no gene match: 1. This CDR3 comprises 13 residues. Here the CDR3 DNA reads TGCGCCAGCAGTTGGGACAGGGCCTACGAGCAGTACTTC. Its translation is CASSWDRAYEQYF.

The chain recombines TRBV25-1 with TRBJ1-6, with 7 bases identical to TRBD1. The CDR3 totals 15 residues. Germline V gene sequence: CDR1 MGHDK, CDR2 SYGVNS. V was clipped by 2 bases and J by 9 bases; unmatched bases: 7. The CDR3 here is CASSEIDRDGSPLHF. The CDR3 DNA is TGTGCCAGCAGTGAAATCGACAGGGATGGTTCACCCCTCCACTTT.

CDR3 protein: CAWSVLRVKNNSPLHF. The CDR3 DNA is TGTGCCTGGAGTGTACTTCGTGTGAAAAATAATTCACCCCTCCACTTT. V and J are TRBV30 and TRBJ1-6; D unresolved. The V end was cut by 0 bases, the J end by 5 bases, with 14 bases between. Germline assignment: CDR1 GTSNPN and CDR2 SVGIG (reference sequence). The CDR3 length is 16 residues.

This sequence joins TRBV7-2 and TRBJ1-2; 9 nucleotides match TRBD1. The CDR3 loop spans 15 amino acids. The germline CDR1 and CDR2 sequences are SGHTA and FQGNSA. The ends lost 5 bases at V and 5 bases at J; junction bases unmatched: 9. The CDR3 reads CASSVTGGVGYGYTF. The CDR3 DNA follows: TGTGCCAGCAGCGTAACAGGGGGCGTAGGGTATGGCTACACCTTC. The full variable domain, with the rest looked up from reference TRBV7-2 and TRBJ1-2, is GAGVSQSPSNKVTEKGKDVELRCDPISGHTALYWYRQSLGQGLEFLIYFQGNSAPDKSGLPSDRFSAERTGGSVSTLTIQRTQQEDSAVYLCASSVTGGVGYGYTFGSGTRLTVV.

The V call is TRBV10-1, the J call TRBJ2-3, with 8 nucleotides matching TRBD1. The trim removed 2 bases at V and 1 base at J, leaving 2 bases unmatched. This CDR3 is built from 15 residues. Germline values: CDR1 WNHNN, CDR2 SYGVQD (reference sequence). The CDR3: CASSEGGQGTDTQYF. The CDR3 bases are TGCGCCAGCAGTGAGGGGGGACAGGGCACAGATACGCAGTATTTT.

V usage is TRBV7-8 and J usage is TRBJ1-3, with D perhaps matching TRBD1 (6 bases). V dropped 3 bases and J dropped 0 bases, with 21 bases sitting between them. Germline CDR1 is SGHVS and CDR2 is FQNEAQ. This CDR3 comprises 19 residues. The CDR3 is CASSLGGAVGDYSGNTIYF. CDR3 in DNA: TGTGCCAGCAGCTTGGGGGGGGCGGTTGGGGACTACTCTGGAAACACCATATATTTT.

The chain couples TRBV6-5 to TRBJ2-5; the D gene is possibly TRBD1 (5 bases). Germline CDR1 and CDR2: MNHEY and SVGAGI. The CDR3 spans 14 residues. With 6 bases removed from V and 7 bases from J, the gap between germline ends came to 18 bases. In DNA form, the CDR3 reads TGTGCCAGCAGCTACGACAGACCTTCGGGGACCCAGTACTTC. This translates into CASSYDRPSGTQYF.

V is TRBV29-1 and J is TRBJ1-1; D is uncertain. The CDR3 is 12 amino acids. Germline CDR1 is SQVTM and CDR2 is ANQGSEA. V lost 8 bases, J lost 0 bases, and 10 bases lay in between. The DNA for the CDR3 is TGCAGCCCTGGGCGCGTGAACACTGAAGCTTTCTTT. Translated: CSPGRVNTEAFF.

This chain joins TRBV4-1 and TRBJ1-1; 8 nucleotides line up with TRBD1. Germline V gene data show CDR1 as MGHRA and CDR2 as YSYEKL. V was clipped by 4 bases and J by 6 bases; unmatched bases: 7. The CDR3 has 14 amino acids. In DNA form, the CDR3 reads TGCGCCAGCAGCCGAGGACAGGGTTTCGCTGAAGCTTTCTTT. Residues: CASSRGQGFAEAFF.

This sequence joins TRBV7-2 and TRBJ2-1; D gene uncertain. V lost 2 bases to trimming and J lost 3 bases, with 5 bases between them. Germline lookup yields CDR1 SGHTA and CDR2 FQGNSA. The CDR3 consists of 13 residues. Here the CDR3 reads CASSLPVYNEQFF. DNA of the CDR3: TGTGCCAGCAGCTTACCGGTCTACAATGAGCAGTTCTTC.

The chain recombines TRBV11-2 with TRBJ2-3, with TRBD2 matching over 8 bases. CDR3 length: 16 residues. V gave up 1 base and J gave up 4 bases; unmatched junction bases: 7. Per germline, CDR1 SGHAT and CDR2 FQNNGV. The DNA of the CDR3 is TGTGCCAGCAGCTTAGTCGGGGGGGCTGCGGCAGATACGCAGTATTTT. It codes for CASSLVGGAAADTQYF. Full variable domain (rest looked up from reference TRBV11-2 and TRBJ2-3): EAGVAQSPRYKIIEKRQSVAFWCNPISGHATLYWYQQILGQGPKLLIQFQNNGVVDDSQLPKDRFSAERLKGVDSTLKIQPAKLEDSAVYLCASSLVGGAAADTQYFGPGTRLTVL.

V is TRBV7-3 and J is TRBJ2-5, with 13 bases lining up with TRBD2. This CDR3 contains 17 residues. The trim removed 5 bases at V and 5 bases at J, leaving 11 bases unmatched. Germline CDR1 SGHTA, CDR2 FQGTGA. The CDR3 DNA is TGTGCCAGCAGCCCGATTACTAGCGGGGGGGCCTACGAGACCCAGTACTTC. Translated, it gives CASSPITSGGAYETQYF.

The chain links TRBV9 to TRBJ1-2, with a tentative D call TRBD1 (5 bases). This CDR3 has 13 residues. Germline V gene lookup returns CDR1 SGDLS and CDR2 YYNGEE. V was cut by 0 bases and J by 4 bases, with 7 bases left in between. Here the CDR3 DNA reads TGTGCCAGCAGCGTAGGACAGTTCTATGGCTACACCTTC. It translates to CASSVGQFYGYTF.

CDR3 sequence: CASSLWGGNTEAFF. For the CDR3, the DNA is TGTGCCAGCAGTTTATGGGGGGGGAACACTGAAGCTTTCTTT. This sequence joins TRBV28 and TRBJ1-1; D might be TRBD1 (5 bases). Germline V gene sequence: CDR1 MDHEN, CDR2 SYDVKM. CDR3 size: 14 residues. The V gene lost 0 bases and the J gene lost 1 base, with 6 bases spanning the gap.

V and J are TRBV6-5 and TRBJ2-1; D may be TRBD2 (5 bases). The CDR3 length is 14 residues. The germline V gene encodes CDR1 MNHEY and CDR2 SVGAGI. The V and J ends lost 2 bases and 0 bases respectively, with 5 bases between them. The CDR3 here is CASSYGSSYNEQFF. The DNA of the CDR3 is TGTGCCAGCAGTTACGGGAGCTCCTACAATGAGCAGTTCTTC.

This sequence joins TRBV5-6 and TRBJ1-1; D remains unclear. Trimming removed 2 bases from V and 13 bases from J, with 15 bases in between. The CDR3 totals 12 residues. Per the germline V gene, CDR1 is SGHDT and CDR2 is YYEEEE. The CDR3 is CASSFLRGGVFF. The CDR3 DNA reads TGTGCCAGCAGCTTTCTCCGGGGTGGGGTTTTCTTT.